The T cell receptor (beta chain) described here comes from a study of CD8 T cells in Susac syndrome. This clonotype has only one observation. CDR1 is DFQATT, CDR2 SNEGSKA, per germline (reference sequence). V was pared by 4 bases and J by 2 bases, with 22 bases of the junction left unmatched. There are 19 residues in the CDR3. Recently defined diagnostic criteria classed the Susac syndrome patients as definite or probable. When the RNA was reverse transcribed, random hexamers were used with an input of roughly 0.45 to 1 ug. A single record per CDR3 protein comes from TCRdb applying MiXCR to the immunoSEQ multiplex PCR reads. The profile shows some 140,000 distinct CDR3 sequences, 85% to 95% of them singletons.

The sequence was collected from a human donor with Susac syndrome. Specimen: CD8+ T cells from PBMCs. The J gene is TRBJ2-7, the V gene TRBV20-1; 8 bases agree with TRBD2. The CDR3 is CSANTRWGGRNQFAYEQYF. As DNA, the CDR3 is TGCAGTGCTAACACGCGATGGGGCGGGAGGAATCAATTTGCCTACGAGCAGTACTTC.